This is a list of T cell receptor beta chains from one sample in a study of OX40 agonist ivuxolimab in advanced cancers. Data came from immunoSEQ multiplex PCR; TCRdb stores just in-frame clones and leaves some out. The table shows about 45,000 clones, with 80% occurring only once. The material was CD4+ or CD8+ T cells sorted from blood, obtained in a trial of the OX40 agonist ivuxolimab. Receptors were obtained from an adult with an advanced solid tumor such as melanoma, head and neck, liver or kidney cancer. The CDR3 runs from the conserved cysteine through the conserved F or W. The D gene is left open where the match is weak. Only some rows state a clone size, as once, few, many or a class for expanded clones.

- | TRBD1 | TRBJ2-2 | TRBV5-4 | CASSTGQGQNTGELFF | TGTGCCAGCAGCACGGGACAGGGACAGAACACCGGGGAGCTGTTTTTT
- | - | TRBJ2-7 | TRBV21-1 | CASSKEGVRGRNEQYF | TGTGCCAGCAGCAAAGAAGGCGTCAGGGGGCGGAACGAGCAGTACTTC
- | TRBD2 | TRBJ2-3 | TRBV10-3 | CAISEGLANTDTQYF | TGTGCCATCAGTGAGGGACTAGCGAACACAGATACGCAGTATTTT
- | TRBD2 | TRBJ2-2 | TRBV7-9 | CASSLDGTSRVTGELFF | TGTGCCAGCAGCTTAGATGGGACTAGCCGGGTAACCGGGGAGCTGTTTTTT
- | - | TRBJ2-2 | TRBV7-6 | CASSLLINTGELFF | TGTGCCAGCAGCTTACTCATAAACACCGGGGAGCTGTTTTTT
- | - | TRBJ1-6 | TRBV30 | CAWAPGGTSPLHF | TGTGCCTGGGCCCCGGGGGGGACTTCACCCCTCCACTTT
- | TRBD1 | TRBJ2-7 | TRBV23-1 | CASNSAKSGQSYEQYF | TGCGCCAGCAACTCTGCAAAGTCGGGACAGTCCTACGAGCAGTACTTC
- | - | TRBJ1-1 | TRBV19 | CASSIGNVGGEAFF | TGTGCCAGTAGTATAGGGAACGTCGGGGGGGAAGCTTTCTTT
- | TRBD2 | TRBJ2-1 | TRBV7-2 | CASTPRAGDYYNEQFF | TGTGCCAGCACCCCCCGAGCGGGGGATTACTACAATGAGCAGTTCTTC
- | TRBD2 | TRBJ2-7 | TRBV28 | CASSYSGSGDEQYF | TGTGCCAGCAGTTATAGCGGGAGTGGCGACGAGCAGTACTTC
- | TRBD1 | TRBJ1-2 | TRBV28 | CASGTASYYGYTF | TGTGCCAGCGGGACAGCGTCCTATTATGGCTACACCTTC
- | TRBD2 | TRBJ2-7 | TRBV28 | CASSFSSGREKRQYF | TGTGCCAGCAGTTTTTCTAGCGGGAGAGAGAAAAGGCAGTACTTC
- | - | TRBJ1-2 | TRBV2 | CASRGNGGGYTF | TGTGCCAGCAGGGGCAACGGCGGGGGCTACACCTTC
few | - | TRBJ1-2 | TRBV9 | CASSVHPGDYGYTF | TGTGCCAGCTCAGTCCATCCCGGCGACTATGGCTACACCTTC
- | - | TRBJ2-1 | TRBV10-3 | CAISEDIVTPYNEQFF | TGTGCCATCAGTGAGGATATCGTGACTCCCTACAATGAGCAGTTCTTC
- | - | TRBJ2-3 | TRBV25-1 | CASSEFGRTDTQYF | TGTGCCAGCAGTGAATTCGGACGGACAGATACGCAGTATTTT
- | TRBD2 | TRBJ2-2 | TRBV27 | CASSSLGAGDVGELFF | TGTGCCAGCAGTTCCCTGGGCGCGGGAGACGTCGGGGAGCTGTTTTTT
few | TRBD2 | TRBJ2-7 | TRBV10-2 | CASSSGAAGEPYEQYF | TGCGCCAGCAGCTCCGGGGCAGCGGGAGAACCCTACGAGCAGTACTTC
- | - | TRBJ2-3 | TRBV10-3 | CAISEFGPDTQYF | TGTGCCATCAGTGAGTTCGGTCCAGATACGCAGTATTTT
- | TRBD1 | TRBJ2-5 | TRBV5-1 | CASSPGQGLGETQYF | TGCGCCAGCAGCCCAGGACAGGGATTGGGAGAGACCCAGTACTTC
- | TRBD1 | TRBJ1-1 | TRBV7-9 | CASSLEVTGVAFF | TGTGCCAGCAGCTTAGAGGTGACAGGGGTTGCTTTCTTT
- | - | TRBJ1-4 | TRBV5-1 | CASSFGTTNEKLFF | TGCGCCAGCAGCTTCGGTACAACTAATGAAAAACTGTTTTTT
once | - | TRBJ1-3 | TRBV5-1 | CASSLEAGTGNTIYF | TGCGCCAGCAGCTTGGAGGCGGGGACGGGAAACACCATATATTTT
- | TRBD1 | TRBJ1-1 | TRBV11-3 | CASSPTGVNTEAFF | TGTGCCAGCAGCCCGACAGGGGTTAACACTGAAGCTTTCTTT
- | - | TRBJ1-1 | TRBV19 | CASNRTGPPYMNTEAFF | TGTGCCAGTAATAGGACGGGGCCACCATACATGAACACTGAAGCTTTCTTT
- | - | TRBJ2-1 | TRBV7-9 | CASTLLRGNEQFF | TGTGCCAGCACCCTATTAAGGGGCAATGAGCAGTTCTTC
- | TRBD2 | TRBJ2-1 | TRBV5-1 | CASSTSGRKNEQFF | TGCGCCAGCAGCACTAGCGGGAGAAAGAATGAGCAGTTCTTC
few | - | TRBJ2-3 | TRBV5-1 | CASSSGTSQYSGTQYF | TGCGCCAGCAGCTCCGGGACCAGCCAGTACTCAGGAACGCAGTATTTT
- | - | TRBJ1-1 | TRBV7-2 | CASSLVLGNTEAFF | TGTGCCAGCAGCTTAGTCCTCGGAAACACTGAAGCTTTCTTT
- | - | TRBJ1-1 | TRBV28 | CASSLEPGHRAFF | TGTGCCAGCAGTTTAGAGCCGGGACATAGAGCTTTCTTT
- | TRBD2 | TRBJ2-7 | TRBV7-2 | CASSRPETSGGYEQYF | TGTGCCAGCAGCCGCCCGGAGACTAGCGGTGGCTACGAGCAGTACTTC
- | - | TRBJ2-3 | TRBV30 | CAWTQDLKDTQYF | TGTGCCTGGACCCAGGACTTAAAAGATACGCAGTATTTT
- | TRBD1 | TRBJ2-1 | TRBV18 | CASSGQGANNEQFF | TGTGCCAGCTCAGGGCAGGGGGCAAACAATGAGCAGTTCTTC
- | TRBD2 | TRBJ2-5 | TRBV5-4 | CASSPRTSGRAGETQYF | TGTGCCAGCAGCCCTAGGACTAGCGGGAGGGCCGGAGAGACCCAGTACTTC
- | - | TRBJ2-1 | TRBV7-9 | CASSLVTGTEQFF | TGTGCCAGCAGCTTAGTAACGGGGACAGAGCAGTTCTTC
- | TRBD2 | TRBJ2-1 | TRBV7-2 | CASSSGTSGRVNEQFF | TGTGCCAGCAGCTCTGGGACTAGCGGGAGGGTGAATGAGCAGTTCTTC
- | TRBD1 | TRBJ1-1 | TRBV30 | CAWSVLAGGGEAFF | TGTGCCTGGAGTGTTCTGGCAGGGGGTGGTGAAGCTTTCTTT
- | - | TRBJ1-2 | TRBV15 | CATSRDELYGYTF | TGTGCCACCAGCAGAGACGAGCTTTATGGCTACACCTTC
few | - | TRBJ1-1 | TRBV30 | CAWSVTGPFGEAFF | TGTGCCTGGAGTGTTACGGGGCCCTTCGGGGAAGCTTTCTTT
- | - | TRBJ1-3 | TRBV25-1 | CASSEGSSGNTIYF | TGTGCCAGCAGTGAAGGCAGTTCTGGAAACACCATATATTTT
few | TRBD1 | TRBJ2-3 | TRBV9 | CASSQFRQGATDTQYF | TGTGCCAGCAGCCAATTTAGACAGGGTGCCACAGATACGCAGTATTTT
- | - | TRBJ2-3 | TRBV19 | CASSIAVTGSTQYF | TGTGCCAGTAGTATAGCAGTTACAGGGAGTACGCAGTATTTT
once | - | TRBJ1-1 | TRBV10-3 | CAISESWGNTEAFF | TGTGCCATCAGTGAGTCGTGGGGGAACACTGAAGCTTTCTTT
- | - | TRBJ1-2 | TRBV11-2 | CASSPQGVNYGYTF | TGTGCCAGCAGCCCGCAGGGCGTTAACTATGGCTACACCTTC
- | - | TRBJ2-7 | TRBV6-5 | CASSQGNRAEQYF | TGTGCCAGCAGCCAGGGGAACAGGGCCGAGCAGTACTTC
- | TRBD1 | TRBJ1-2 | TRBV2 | CASRAGQGSGYTF | TGTGCCAGCAGAGCGGGACAGGGCAGTGGCTACACCTTC
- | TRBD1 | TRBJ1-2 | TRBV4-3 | CASSQVGGQLYGYTF | TGCGCCAGCAGCCAAGTCGGGGGACAGCTATATGGCTACACCTTC
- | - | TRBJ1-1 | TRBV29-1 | CSVEIGAALNTEAFF | TGCAGCGTTGAAATAGGGGCAGCTTTGAACACTGAAGCTTTCTTT
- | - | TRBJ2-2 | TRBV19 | CASSIVSDTGELFF | TGTGCCAGTAGTATCGTGTCGGACACCGGGGAGCTGTTTTTT
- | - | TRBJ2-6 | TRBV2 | CASTRREAGANVLTF | TGTGCCAGCACCAGGAGGGAAGCTGGGGCCAACGTCCTGACTTTC
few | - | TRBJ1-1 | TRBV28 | CASSFRGARNTEAFF | TGTGCCAGCAGTTTTCGCGGGGCGAGGAACACTGAAGCTTTCTTT
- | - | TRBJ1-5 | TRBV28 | CARVRDAEGQPQHF | TGTGCCAGGGTAAGGGATGCAGAGGGTCAGCCCCAGCATTTT
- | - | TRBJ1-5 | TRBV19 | CASSSPRSRMESNQPQHF | TGTGCCAGTAGTAGTCCCAGGAGCAGGATGGAGAGCAATCAGCCCCAGCATTTT
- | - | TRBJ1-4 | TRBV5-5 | CASSLSRVDEKLFF | TGTGCCAGCAGCTTGTCCAGGGTGGATGAAAAACTGTTTTTT
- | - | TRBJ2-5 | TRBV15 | CATSRDRYQETQYF | TGTGCCACCAGCAGGGATCGGTACCAAGAGACCCAGTACTTC